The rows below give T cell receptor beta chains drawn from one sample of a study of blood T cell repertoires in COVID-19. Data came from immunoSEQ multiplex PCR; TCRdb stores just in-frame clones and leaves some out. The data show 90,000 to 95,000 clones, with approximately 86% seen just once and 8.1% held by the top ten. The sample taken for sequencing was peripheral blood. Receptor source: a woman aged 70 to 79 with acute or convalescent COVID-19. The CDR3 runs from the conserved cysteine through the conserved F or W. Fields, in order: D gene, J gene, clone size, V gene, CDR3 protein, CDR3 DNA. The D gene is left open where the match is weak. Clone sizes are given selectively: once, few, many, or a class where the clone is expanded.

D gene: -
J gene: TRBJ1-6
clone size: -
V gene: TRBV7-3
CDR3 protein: CASSLDGRDNSPLHF
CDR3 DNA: TGTGCCAGCAGCTTAGACGGGCGGGATAATTCACCCCTCCACTTT

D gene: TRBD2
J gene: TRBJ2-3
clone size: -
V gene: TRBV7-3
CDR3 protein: CASSFSGGAGDTQYF
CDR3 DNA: TGTGCCAGCAGCTTTAGCGGGGGGGCCGGAGATACGCAGTATTTT

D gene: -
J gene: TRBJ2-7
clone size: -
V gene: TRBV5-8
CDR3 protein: CASSLDRYEQYF
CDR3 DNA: TGTGCCAGCAGCCTGGACAGATACGAGCAGTACTTC

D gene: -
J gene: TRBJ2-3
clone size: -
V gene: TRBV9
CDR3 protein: CASSVDSGGTDTQYF
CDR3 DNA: TGTGCCAGCAGCGTAGATAGCGGCGGCACAGATACGCAGTATTTT

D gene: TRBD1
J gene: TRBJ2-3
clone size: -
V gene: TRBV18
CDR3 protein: CASSPQGATTDTQYF
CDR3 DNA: TGTGCCAGCTCACCCCAGGGGGCCACTACAGATACGCAGTATTTT

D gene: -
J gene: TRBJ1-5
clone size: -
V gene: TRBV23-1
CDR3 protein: CASSHSGQEKNQPQHF
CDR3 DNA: TGCGCCAGCAGTCACTCGGGACAAGAGAAAAATCAGCCCCAGCATTTT

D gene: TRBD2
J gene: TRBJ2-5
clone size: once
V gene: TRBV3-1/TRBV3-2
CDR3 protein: CASSTSGQETQYF
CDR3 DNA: TGTGCCAGCAGTACTAGCGGCCAAGAGACCCAGTACTTC

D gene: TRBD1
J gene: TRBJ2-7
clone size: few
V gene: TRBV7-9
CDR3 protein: CASRLTGDVEQYF
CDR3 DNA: TGTGCCAGCAGACTCACAGGGGACGTCGAGCAGTACTTC

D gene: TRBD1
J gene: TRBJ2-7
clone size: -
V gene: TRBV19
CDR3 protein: CASSPRDRPLQYF
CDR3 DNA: TGTGCCAGTAGTCCCCGGGACAGACCTCTCCAGTACTTC

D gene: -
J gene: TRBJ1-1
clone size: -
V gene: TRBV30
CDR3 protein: CAWEQVANTEAFF
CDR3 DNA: TGTGCCTGGGAACAGGTGGCGAACACTGAAGCTTTCTTT

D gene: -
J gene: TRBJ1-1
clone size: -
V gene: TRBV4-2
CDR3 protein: CASSQAGTLNTEAFF
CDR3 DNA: TGTGCCAGCAGCCAAGCTGGGACACTGAACACTGAAGCTTTCTTT

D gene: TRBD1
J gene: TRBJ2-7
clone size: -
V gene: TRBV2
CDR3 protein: CASSEPGTGYNEQYF
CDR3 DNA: TGTGCCAGCAGTGAACCGGGGACAGGGTACAACGAGCAGTACTTC

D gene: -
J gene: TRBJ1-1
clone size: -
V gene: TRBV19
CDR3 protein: CASSMYSDTEAFF
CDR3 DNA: TGTGCCAGTAGTATGTATTCGGACACTGAAGCTTTCTTT

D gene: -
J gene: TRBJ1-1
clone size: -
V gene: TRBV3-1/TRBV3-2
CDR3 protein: CASSQDPRVYTEAFF
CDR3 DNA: TGTGCCAGCAGCCAAGACCCCAGGGTGTACACTGAAGCTTTCTTT

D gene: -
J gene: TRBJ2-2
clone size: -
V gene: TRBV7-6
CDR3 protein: CASSLGVVGELFF
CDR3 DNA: TGTGCCAGCAGCTTAGGAGTGGTCGGGGAGCTGTTTTTT

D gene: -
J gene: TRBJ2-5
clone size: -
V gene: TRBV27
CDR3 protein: CASSPTQRYQETQYF
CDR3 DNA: TGTGCCAGCAGCCCCACACAGAGATACCAAGAGACCCAGTACTTC

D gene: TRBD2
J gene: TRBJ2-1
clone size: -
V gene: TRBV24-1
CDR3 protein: CATSGRAGGGSWNEQFF
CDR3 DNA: TGTGCCACCAGTGGACGAGCGGGAGGAGGTTCGTGGAATGAGCAGTTCTTC

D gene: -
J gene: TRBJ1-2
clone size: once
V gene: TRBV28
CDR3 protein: CASSRTGAGDYGYTF
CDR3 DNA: TGTGCCAGCAGCAGGACTGGAGCTGGGGACTATGGCTACACCTTC

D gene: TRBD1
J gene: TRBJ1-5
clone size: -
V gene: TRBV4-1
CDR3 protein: CASSPGQGDQPQHF
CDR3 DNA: TGCGCCAGCAGCCCAGGACAGGGGGATCAGCCCCAGCATTTT

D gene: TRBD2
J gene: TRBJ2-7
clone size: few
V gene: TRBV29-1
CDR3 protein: CSVLLADSSYEQYF
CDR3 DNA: TGCAGCGTCTTACTAGCGGACAGCTCCTACGAGCAGTACTTC

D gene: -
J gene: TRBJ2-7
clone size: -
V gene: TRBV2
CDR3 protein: CASSARSYEQYF
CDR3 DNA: TGTGCCAGCAGTGCTCGCTCCTACGAGCAGTACTTC

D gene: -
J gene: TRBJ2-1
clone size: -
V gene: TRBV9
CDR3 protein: CASSPQGTIHYNEQFF
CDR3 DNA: TGTGCCAGCAGCCCGCAGGGGACAATTCATTACAATGAGCAGTTCTTC

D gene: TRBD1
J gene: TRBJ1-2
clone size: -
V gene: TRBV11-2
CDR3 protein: CASSFNRGGYTF
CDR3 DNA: TGTGCCAGCAGCTTTAACAGGGGTGGCTACACCTTC

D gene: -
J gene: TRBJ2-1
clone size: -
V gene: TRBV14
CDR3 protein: CASSHRRRGPGNEQFF
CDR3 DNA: TGTGCCAGCAGCCACCGCCGGCGGGGCCCGGGGAATGAGCAGTTCTTC

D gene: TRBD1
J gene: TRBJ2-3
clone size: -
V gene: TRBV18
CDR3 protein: CASSPPTGVSTDTQYF
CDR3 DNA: TGTGCCAGCTCACCACCGACAGGGGTTAGCACAGATACGCAGTATTTT

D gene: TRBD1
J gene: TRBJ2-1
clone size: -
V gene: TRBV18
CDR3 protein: CASSPRGHGTYNEQFF
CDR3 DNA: TGTGCCAGCTCACCGAGGGGGCATGGGACCTACAATGAGCAGTTCTTC

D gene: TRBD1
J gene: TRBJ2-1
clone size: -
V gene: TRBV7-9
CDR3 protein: CASSSGQGQYNEQFF
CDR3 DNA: TGTGCCAGCAGCTCCGGACAGGGTCAGTACAATGAGCAGTTCTTC

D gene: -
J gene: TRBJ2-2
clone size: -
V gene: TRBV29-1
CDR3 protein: CSVLGTGELFF
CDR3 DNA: TGCAGCGTTCTAGGCACCGGGGAGCTGTTTTTT

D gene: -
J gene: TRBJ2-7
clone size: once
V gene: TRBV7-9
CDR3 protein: CASSSGTDAVYEQYF
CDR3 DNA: TGTGCCAGCAGCTCCGGGACTGATGCCGTTTACGAGCAGTACTTC

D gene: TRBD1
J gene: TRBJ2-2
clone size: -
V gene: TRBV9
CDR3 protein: CASSVGMYSDRDFAGELFF
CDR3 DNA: TGTGCCAGCAGCGTAGGGATGTACTCGGACAGGGATTTTGCCGGGGAGCTGTTTTTT

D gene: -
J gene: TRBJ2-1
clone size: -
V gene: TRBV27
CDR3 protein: CASSLTPEEYNEQFF
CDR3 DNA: TGTGCCAGCAGTTTGACCCCGGAGGAGTACAATGAGCAGTTCTTC

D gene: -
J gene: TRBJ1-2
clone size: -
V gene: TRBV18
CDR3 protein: CASSQDKNFNYGYTF
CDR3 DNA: TGTGCCAGCTCACAGGACAAGAACTTTAACTATGGCTACACCTTC

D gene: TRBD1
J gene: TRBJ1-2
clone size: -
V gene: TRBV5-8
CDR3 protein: CASSLGQGPFWYGYTF
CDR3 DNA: TGTGCCAGCAGCTTGGGACAGGGGCCGTTCTGGTATGGCTACACCTTC

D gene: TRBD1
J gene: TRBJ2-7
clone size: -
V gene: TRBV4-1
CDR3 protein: CASSQVGTGWREQYF
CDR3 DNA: TGCGCCAGCAGCCAAGTGGGGACAGGGTGGAGGGAGCAGTACTTC

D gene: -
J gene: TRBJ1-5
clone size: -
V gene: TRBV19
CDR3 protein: CASSKSQEISNQPQHF
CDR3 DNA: TGTGCCAGTAGTAAATCACAGGAGATTAGCAATCAGCCCCAGCATTTT

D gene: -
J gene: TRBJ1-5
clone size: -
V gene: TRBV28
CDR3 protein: CASSLMEGTTPQHF
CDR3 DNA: TGTGCCAGCAGTTTGATGGAGGGAACTACGCCCCAGCATTTT

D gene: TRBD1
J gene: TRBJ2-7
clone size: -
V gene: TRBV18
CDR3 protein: CASSSTGGGYEQYF
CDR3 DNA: TGTGCCAGCTCGTCAACAGGGGGTGGTTACGAGCAGTACTTC

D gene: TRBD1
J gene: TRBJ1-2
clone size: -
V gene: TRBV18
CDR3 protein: CASSPGIDRGSSNYGYTF
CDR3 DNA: TGTGCCAGCTCACCAGGGATAGACAGGGGTTCTTCTAACTATGGCTACACCTTC

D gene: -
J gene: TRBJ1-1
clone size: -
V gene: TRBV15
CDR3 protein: CATSRRLNTEAFF
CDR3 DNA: TGTGCCACCAGCAGACGTTTAAACACTGAAGCTTTCTTT

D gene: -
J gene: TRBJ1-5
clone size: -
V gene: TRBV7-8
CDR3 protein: CASSLQVGAQPQHF
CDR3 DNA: TGTGCCAGCAGCTTACAGGTTGGGGCTCAGCCCCAGCATTTT

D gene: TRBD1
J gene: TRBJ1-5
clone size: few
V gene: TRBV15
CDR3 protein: CATSSKEIGQGTPPQHF
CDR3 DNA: TGTGCCACCAGCAGTAAAGAAATCGGACAGGGCACCCCGCCCCAGCATTTT

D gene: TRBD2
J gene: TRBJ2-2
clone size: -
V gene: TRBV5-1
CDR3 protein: CASSLVLAGGALSGELFF
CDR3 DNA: TGCGCCAGCAGCTTGGTTCTAGCGGGAGGGGCCTTGTCCGGGGAGCTGTTTTTT

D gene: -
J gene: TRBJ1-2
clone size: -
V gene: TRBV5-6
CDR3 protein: CASSLAGAAAFNYGYTF
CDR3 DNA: TGTGCCAGCAGCTTGGCTGGGGCTGCGGCTTTTAACTATGGCTACACCTTC

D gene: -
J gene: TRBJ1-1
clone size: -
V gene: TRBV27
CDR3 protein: CASSLDPAGILMNTEAFF
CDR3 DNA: TGTGCCAGCAGTTTAGATCCGGCCGGGATTTTGATGAACACTGAAGCTTTCTTT

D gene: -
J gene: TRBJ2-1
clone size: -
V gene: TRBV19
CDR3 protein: CASSSQGSYNEQFF
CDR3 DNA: TGTGCCAGTAGTAGCCAGGGCTCCTACAATGAGCAGTTCTTC

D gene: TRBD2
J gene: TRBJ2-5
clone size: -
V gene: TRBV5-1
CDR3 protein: CASSTGTSGKYQETQYF
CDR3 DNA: TGCGCCAGCAGCACCGGGACTAGCGGAAAGTACCAAGAGACCCAGTACTTC

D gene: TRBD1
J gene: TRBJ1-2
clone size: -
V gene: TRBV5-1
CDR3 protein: CASSPGQAYGYTF
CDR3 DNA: TGCGCCAGCAGCCCGGGACAGGCTTATGGCTACACCTTC

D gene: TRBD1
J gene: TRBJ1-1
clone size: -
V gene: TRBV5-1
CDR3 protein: CASSLGDSPKTNTEAFF
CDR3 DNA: TGCGCCAGCAGCTTGGGGGACAGCCCTAAAACAAACACTGAAGCTTTCTTT

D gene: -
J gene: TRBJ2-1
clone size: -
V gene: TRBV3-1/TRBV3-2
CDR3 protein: CASSPRGLGNEQFF
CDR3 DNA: TGTGCCAGCAGCCCGCGGGGTCTTGGCAATGAGCAGTTCTTC

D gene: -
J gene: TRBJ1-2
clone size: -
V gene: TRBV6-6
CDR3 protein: CASSPGVRLYGYTF
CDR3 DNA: TGTGCCAGCAGCCCAGGGGTTCGACTATATGGCTACACCTTC

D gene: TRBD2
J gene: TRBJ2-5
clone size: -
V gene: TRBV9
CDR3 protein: CASSVAGSGEADTQYF
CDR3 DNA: TGTGCCAGCAGCGTAGCCGGTAGCGGGGAGGCGGATACCCAGTACTTC

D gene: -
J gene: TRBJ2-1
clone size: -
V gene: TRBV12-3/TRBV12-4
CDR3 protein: CASSLEGYNEQFF
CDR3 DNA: TGTGCCAGCAGTTTAGAGGGGTACAATGAGCAGTTCTTC

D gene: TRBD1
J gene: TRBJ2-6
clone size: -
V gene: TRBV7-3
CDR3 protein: CASSPKISSRDRAGANVLTF
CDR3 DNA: TGTGCCAGCAGCCCAAAAATCTCGTCCCGGGACAGGGCTGGGGCCAACGTCCTGACTTTC

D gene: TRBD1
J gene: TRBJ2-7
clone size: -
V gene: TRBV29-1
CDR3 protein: CSVATGIYEQYF
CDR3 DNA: TGCAGCGTGGCGACAGGGATCTACGAGCAGTACTTC

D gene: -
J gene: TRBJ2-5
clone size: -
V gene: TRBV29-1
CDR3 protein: CSVEDREAGYRETQYF
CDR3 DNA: TGCAGCGTTGAAGATCGGGAAGCGGGCTATCGAGAGACCCAGTACTTC